The 23 T cell receptor beta chains presented below share a single source sample, sequenced in a study of cytomegalovirus exposure and HLA in healthy donors. Primers: 60 Vbeta forward and 13 Jbeta reverse. Only in-frame clones appear in the TCRdb table, and some are missing; sequencing was by immunoSEQ multiplex PCR. This sample has some 130,000 clones, with around 77% found just once. Sequenced input: PBMCs. Every receptor here comes from a man under 40 in good health.

The genes are TRBV29-1 and TRBJ2-1; 7 bases align to TRBD2. This CDR3 contains 14 residues. CDR1 and CDR2 from the germline V gene are SQVTM and ANQGSEA. Germline trimming cut 4 bases from V and 2 bases from J; bases unmatched to any gene: 5. In DNA, the CDR3 is TGCAGCGTTGTAGGCGGGAGCACCTACAATGAGCAGTTCTTC. The encoded protein is CSVVGGSTYNEQFF.

This clone was counted between two and nine times. V and J are TRBV30 and TRBJ2-1; D not certain. V was pared by 4 bases and J by 7 bases, with 20 bases between. The CDR3 consists of 15 residues. Per germline, CDR1 GTSNPN and CDR2 SVGIG (reference sequence). The CDR3 reads CAWIPPGPRWNEQFF. The DNA of the CDR3 is TGTGCCTGGATTCCCCCGGGTCCAAGGTGGAATGAGCAGTTCTTC.

Written as DNA, the CDR3 is TGTGCTAGTGGTTTGGCTGGACTAGCGGGCCCCCTAAAAGCCTACGAGCAGTACTTC. Protein product: CASGLAGLAGPLKAYEQYF. The chain carries TRBV12-5 and TRBJ2-7; TRBD2 agrees at 11 bases. J was trimmed by 2 bases and V by 1 base; bases with no gene match: 13. Germline CDR1 is LGHNT and CDR2 is FRNRAP. The CDR3 spans 19 residues.

This chain links TRBV7-9 with TRBJ1-5, with TRBD1 matching 7 bases. Germline V CDR1 and CDR2: SEHNR, FQNEAQ (reference sequence). Trimming took 8 bases from V and 4 from J; bases not matched to a gene: 11. The CDR3 contains 15 residues. CDR3: CASGDRDSQNQPQHF. The DNA for the CDR3 is TGTGCCAGCGGAGACCGGGACAGTCAAAATCAGCCCCAGCATTTT. The entire variable domain, with the rest obtained from reference TRBV7-9 and TRBJ1-5, is as follows: DTGVSQNPRHKITKRGQNVTFRCDPISEHNRLYWYRQTLGQGPEFLTYFQNEAQLEKSRLLSDRFSAERPKGSFSTLEIQRTEQGDSAMYLCASGDRDSQNQPQHFGDGTRLSIL.

This clone was seen only once. The chain employs TRBV30 and TRBJ2-3; D possibly corresponds to TRBD1 (6 bases). Germline V CDR1 and CDR2: GTSNPN, SVGIG (reference sequence). The CDR3 spans 13 residues. The ends were cut back, 2 bases at V and 6 bases at J, with 12 bases in the middle. The DNA for the CDR3 is TGTGCCTGGAGTCGACAGAGGGGGGATACGCAGTATTTT. Translated, it gives CAWSRQRGDTQYF.

The V gene is TRBV5-1, the J gene TRBJ1-1, with D hard to call. CDR3 length: 14 residues. The germline CDR1 and CDR2 sequences are SGHRS and YFSETQ. Trimming took off 4 bases at V and 1 base at J, with 11 bases between the two ends. CDR3 bases: TGCGCCAGCAGCATCCCCCCCCGGAACACTGAAGCTTTCTTT. Its translation is CASSIPPRNTEAFF.

The V gene is TRBV7-2, the J gene TRBJ2-3; tentatively, D is TRBD1 (6 bases). Germline V gene lookup returns CDR1 SGHTA and CDR2 FQGNSA. Trimming cost V 1 base and J 1 base, with 9 bases left between them. The CDR3 loop spans 15 amino acids. CDR3 residues: CASSLVKGGTDTQYF. Written as DNA, the CDR3 is TGTGCCAGCAGCTTAGTAAAGGGGGGCACAGATACGCAGTATTTT.

The chain is built from TRBV9 and TRBJ2-7, with D perhaps matching TRBD1 (6 bases). Looked up from germline, CDR1 is SGDLS and CDR2 is YYNGEE. The CDR3 is 15 amino acids. V lost 3 bases and J lost 3, with 16 bases in between. In nucleotides, the CDR3 is TGTGCCAGCAGCGCCTACCGGGACATACGCTACGAGCAGTACTTC. This codes for CASSAYRDIRYEQYF.

The rearrangement uses TRBV7-2 and TRBJ2-5; D remains ambiguous. The J call may be incorrect, as the DNA end agrees better with TRBJ2-7. This CDR3 region has 14 residues. Germline V gives CDR1 SGHTA, CDR2 FQGNSA. CDR3 sequence: CASSRPVYSYEQYF. The CDR3 region has the DNA TGTGCCAGCAGCCGCCCTGTTTATTCCTACGAGCAGTACTTC.

The chain carries TRBV27 and TRBJ2-3; D is uncertain. The CDR3 runs 13 residues. Trimming removed 6 bases from V and 1 base from J, with 8 bases in between. Germline CDR1 is MNHEY and CDR2 is SMNVEV (reference sequence). The CDR3 sequence: CASRLTGTDTQYF. In DNA, the CDR3 is TGTGCCAGCAGACTCACTGGCACAGATACGCAGTATTTT.

This clone was counted once. CDR3: CASSPRRGRNEQFF. Here the CDR3 DNA reads TGTGCCAGCTCACCACGCCGGGGAAGGAATGAGCAGTTCTTC. This chain links TRBV18 with TRBJ2-1; the D gene is possibly TRBD2 (5 bases). This CDR3 has 14 residues. Germline V CDR1 and CDR2: KGHSH, LQKENI. Trimming took off 1 base at V and 7 bases at J, with 11 bases between the two ends.

This rearrangement joins TRBV29-1 to TRBJ2-1; TRBD1 matches 8 bases. The CDR3 covers 18 residues. From germline, CDR1 is SQVTM and CDR2 ANQGSEA. The V and J ends lost 1 base and 0 bases, in that order; junction bases with no gene match: 11. CDR3 nucleotide sequence: TGCAGCGTTGAAGGCCCCTCGGACAGGGCGAGCTCCTACAATGAGCAGTTCTTC. It codes for CSVEGPSDRASSYNEQFF.

CDR3 sequence: CSTHDRPNTEAFF. The CDR3 nucleotides are TGCAGCACCCATGACAGGCCGAACACTGAAGCTTTCTTT. The rearrangement uses TRBV29-1 and TRBJ1-1; a weak D match, TRBD1 (6 bases). Germline V gives CDR1 SQVTM, CDR2 ANQGSEA. V was shortened by 8 bases and J by 1 base, with 14 bases between the two germline ends. The CDR3 has 13 amino acids.

This chain connects TRBV18 to TRBJ2-7; tentative D call: TRBD1 (5 bases). Germline-derived CDR1 and CDR2 are KGHSH and LQKENI. This CDR3 spans 15 amino acids. V lost 3 bases and J 0 bases, leaving 12 bases between the germline ends. For the CDR3, the DNA is TGTGCCAGCTCACCCACTGGACACAACTCCTACGAGCAGTACTTC. Translated, it gives CASSPTGHNSYEQYF.

This clone was detected a few times. The rearrangement joins TRBV5-1 to TRBJ2-1; weak D call: TRBD2 (6 bases). The V gene's germline CDR1 is SGHRS and CDR2 YFSETQ. Trimming shortened V by 2 bases and J by 2 bases, and 11 bases separated the two germline ends. There are 15 residues in the CDR3. The CDR3 sequence is CASSFGDLPYNEQFF. The CDR3, as DNA: TGCGCCAGCAGCTTCGGGGACTTACCCTACAATGAGCAGTTCTTC.

The chain couples TRBV18 to TRBJ1-3; D is possibly TRBD1 (5 bases). Germline V CDR1 and CDR2: KGHSH, LQKENI. The CDR3 has 16 residues. Trimming stripped 6 bases from V and 0 bases from J, with 15 bases between. CDR3 nucleotides: TGTGCCAGCTCCCCCAGGGCCCCAGGCTCTGGAAACACCATATATTTT. It specifies CASSPRAPGSGNTIYF.

This chain links TRBV27 with TRBJ2-5, with 8 bases that match TRBD1. The assigned J gene may be wrong: the sequence end matches TRBJ2-7 better. Germline lookup yields CDR1 MNHEY and CDR2 SMNVEV (reference sequence). The CDR3 spans 16 residues. The CDR3 protein is CASSVTRTGLPFEQYF. The DNA for the CDR3 is TGTGCCAGCAGTGTGACCCGGACAGGGCTTCCCTTCGAGCAGTACTTC.

A single count supports this clone. The chain is built from TRBV28 and TRBJ1-5, with TRBD1 matching over 10 bases. The germline CDR1 and CDR2 sequences are MDHEN and SYDVKM. The CDR3 totals 15 residues. The V and J ends lost 4 bases and 7 bases, in that order; junction bases with no gene match: 7. This CDR3 is CASSSPDRGNQPQHF. Here the CDR3 DNA reads TGTGCCAGCAGTTCTCCGGACAGGGGGAACCAGCCCCAGCATTTT.

This clone turned up a few times. J is TRBJ1-5 and V is TRBV6-5, with D unresolved. Looked up from germline, CDR1 is MNHEY and CDR2 is SVGAGI. V lost 4 bases and J lost 7, with 8 bases in between. The CDR3 is made up of 12 amino acids. The CDR3 is CASSSAGQPQHF. The CDR3 region has the DNA TGTGCCAGCAGTTCGGCGGGGCAGCCCCAGCATTTT.

On this clone: Distinct nucleotide sequences in the sample also encode this CDR3. Here the CDR3 DNA reads TGCGCCAGCAGCCAAGTTGGCACAGGGGGCCAGGCTGAAGCTTTCTTT. Encoded protein: CASSQVGTGGQAEAFF. This rearrangement joins TRBV4-1 to TRBJ1-1, with 9 positions matching TRBD1. The CDR3 consists of 16 residues. Germline V gives CDR1 MGHRA, CDR2 YSYEKL. V trimming: 1 base; J trimming: 6 bases; junction bases outside the gene matches: 9.

V is TRBV7-9 and J is TRBJ2-7; 7 positions agree with TRBD2. The CDR3 has 14 residues. Losses at the gene ends were 3 bases for V and 0 bases for J; bases not matched to a gene: 2. Germline V gives CDR1 SEHNR, CDR2 FQNEAQ (reference sequence). The CDR3 nucleotides read TGTGCCAGCAGCTTCAGCGGGAACTCCTACGAGCAGTACTTC. It specifies CASSFSGNSYEQYF.

In its sample, this clone was seen a few times. The chain couples TRBV10-2 to TRBJ2-7; the D gene is possibly TRBD2 (6 bases). The CDR3 extends over 13 amino acids. In germline, CDR1 is WSHSY, CDR2 SAAADI. The V end was cut by 7 bases, the J end by 3 bases, with 13 bases between. CDR3 DNA: TGCGCCAGCAACCAGGGACTCCTCTACGAGCAGTACTTC. This gives the protein CASNQGLLYEQYF.

CDR3 protein: CASSPRTSGRGEQYF. In nucleotides, the CDR3 is TGTGCCAGCAGCCCCCGGACTAGCGGGAGGGGCGAGCAGTACTTC. The chain links TRBV7-9 to TRBJ2-7; the match to TRBD2 covers 15 bases. Germline V gene data show CDR1 as SEHNR and CDR2 as FQNEAQ (reference sequence). The V gene end was trimmed by 5 bases and the J gene end by 6 bases; junction bases not matched to a gene: 5. CDR3 size: 15 residues.